Listed below are T cell receptor beta chains from one sample, sequenced in a study of T-cell reconstitution after alpha-beta-depleted transplantation in children. TCRdb recomputed calls from the PCR reads with MiXCR, one row per CDR3 protein. The sample contains around 93,000 distinct CDR3 sequences, 8% to 9% of which appear only once. The source was PBMCs from the stem cell graft donor, collected from the stem cell graft. These receptors were taken from a human donor who donated a stem cell graft to a child with congenital amegakaryocytic thrombocytopenia. The CDR3 runs from the conserved cysteine through the conserved F or W. Each record gives: V gene, J gene, clone size, D gene, CDR3 DNA, CDR3 protein. D genes are given only for firm matches. Size tells how often a clone was seen, or its class if it is expanded.

TRBV20-1	TRBJ2-3	many	-	TGCAGTGCCCGGGCCTCGGCGGGCACAGATACGCAGTATTTT	CSARASAGTDTQYF
TRBV5-8	TRBJ2-3	many	-	TGTGCCAGCAGCTTGGGACTCTCCGGGTGGAATACGCAGTATTTT	CASSLGLSGWNTQYF
TRBV5-1	TRBJ1-6	few	-	TGCGCCAGCAGCTCTATTCCCCTTACTGGGAGCTCCTATAATTCACCCCTCCACTTT	CASSSIPLTGSSYNSPLHF
TRBV5-1	TRBJ2-3	many	-	TGCGCCAGCAGGACAACCGGGCGATCAGTCACAGATACGCAGTATTTT	CASRTTGRSVTDTQYF
TRBV29-1	TRBJ2-3	many	-	TGCAGCGTTGACGTGGGATTTACAGATACGCAGTATTTT	CSVDVGFTDTQYF
TRBV12-3/TRBV12-4	TRBJ2-2	many	-	TGTGCCAGCACCCTCGGCGGGTCCGTCAACACCGGGGAGCTGTTTTTT	CASTLGGSVNTGELFF
TRBV5-1	TRBJ1-1	many	-	TGCGCCAGCAGCCCTCCAGATGATGAAGCTTTCTTT	CASSPPDDEAFF
TRBV5-1	TRBJ2-7	many	-	TGCGCCAGCAGCTTGACAGGAGAGCAGTACTTC	CASSLTGEQYF
TRBV4-2	TRBJ2-1	many	-	TGTGCCAGCAGCCAAGATCAAGGCAGCCACAATGAGCAGTTCTTC	CASSQDQGSHNEQFF
TRBV4-1	TRBJ2-7	many	-	TGCGCCAGCAGCCAAGTATTGGGGCTCCCAGGGAGTACGCACGAGCAGTACTTC	CASSQVLGLPGSTHEQYF
TRBV3-1	TRBJ1-1	many	-	TGTGCCAGCAGCCAAGGTCCTGTCGCTGAAGCTTTCTTT	CASSQGPVAEAFF